Sequencing of this T cell receptor (beta chain) was carried out in a study of T-cell reconstitution after alpha-beta-depleted transplantation in children. This clonotype was picked up many times. What it recognizes is unknown. Researchers prepared the TCRbeta library using unique molecular identifiers, the study reports. From the PCR reads, TCRdb called clonotypes with MiXCR, one entry per CDR3 protein. The table includes approximately 490,000 distinct CDR3 sequences, about 11% detected once. Study-wide points: Some patients' high day-60 TCRbeta diversity was attributed to recipient cells surviving conditioning.

The origin of this receptor is a child younger than 10 with inherited bone marrow failure, due to receive a stem cell transplant. Sequencing was performed on PBMCs, taken before TCRalphabeta/CD19-depleted stem cell transplant.

The CDR3 sequence is CASSGTVSTDTQYF. CDR3 nucleotides: TGCGCCAGCAGCGGGACAGTTAGCACAGATACGCAGTATTTT. The gene calls are TRBV5-1 and TRBJ2-3, with 7 positions matching TRBD1. The V gene end was trimmed by 4 bases and the J gene end by 0 bases; junction bases not matched to a gene: 2. Germline V gene sequence: CDR1 SGHRS, CDR2 YFSETQ. The CDR3 extends over 14 amino acids.